The sequence of this TCR beta chain was determined in a study of blood T cell repertoires in COVID-19. About the study: There were acute and convalescent COVID-19 samples, and they came from the United States, Italy and Spain. PBMCs, B-cell-depleted T cells, or T cells provided the cDNA or gDNA that made up the material.

Authors' data handling: Estimation of nucleated cell counts was performed using reference gene primer amplification. Only in-frame clones appear in the TCRdb table, and some are missing; sequencing was by immunoSEQ multiplex PCR. The D gene and trimming were derived from the DNA, and the V and J assignments and clone size from that table. The data show roughly 120,000 clones, about 85% seen once. Germline CDR1 LNHDA, CDR2 SQIVND (reference sequence). The CDR3 consists of 15 residues. Details on this clone: Its ends do not fully match the called genes, so a read error is possible.

The chain carries TRBV19 and TRBJ1-2; D ambiguous. The receptor was isolated from a man in his forties with acute or convalescent COVID-19. Sequencing was done on a sample of peripheral blood. This CDR3 is CASSVDRTLMNGYTF. The DNA for the CDR3 is TGTGCCAGTAGTGTAGACCGGACTCTCATGAATGGCTACACCTTC.